This TCR beta chain came from a study of cytomegalovirus exposure and HLA in healthy donors. As for this clone: Its antigen is not known.

Trimming shortened V by 3 bases and J by 9 bases, and 15 bases separated the two germline ends. The CDR3 length is 14 residues. The germline CDR1 and CDR2 sequences are MNHEY and SVGAGI. Findings of the study overall: Cytomegalovirus association was assigned to approximately 180 TCR beta chains. Within the roughly 120 validation repertoires, first-cohort TCR clusters tended to co-occur, according to a later analysis. Many donors carried some public TCRs, although rarity characterized most TCR sequences.

The protocol was immunoSEQ multiplex PCR, while the TCRdb copy is restricted to in-frame clones and leaves out a portion. The repertoire holds 50,000 to 65,000 clones, with roughly nine tenths as singletons. This rearrangement joins TRBV6-5 to TRBJ1-5; D call uncertain. This receptor was obtained from a woman aged 18-29 years in good health and CMV-seropositive. Sequenced sample: PBMCs. The DNA for the CDR3 is TGTGCCAGCAGTTATAAGGGTCCGGGGTGGCCCCAGCATTTT. It is translated as CASSYKGPGWPQHF.